This is a list of T cell receptor beta chains from one sample in a study of tumor-infiltrating lymphocytes in oesophageal squamous cell carcinoma. TCRdb recomputed calls from the PCR reads with MiXCR, one row per CDR3 protein. The sample records over 10,000 distinct CDR3 sequences, about 55% being singletons. Sequencing was carried out using esophageal tumor tissue. The receptors were sampled from a female donor with esophageal squamous cell carcinoma. Both conserved end residues are part of each CDR3. The order of the fields is clone size, V gene, J gene, D gene, CDR3 DNA, CDR3 protein. D genes are given only for firm matches. A row's size may be missing; if present it is once, few, many or a size class.

abundance: .
v_gene: TRBV7-3
j_gene: TRBJ2-7
d_gene: .
CDR3nt: TGTGCCAGCAGTCTCGAATGGGCGGTCTCCTACGAGCAGTACTTC
CDR3aa: CASSLEWAVSYEQYF

abundance: many
v_gene: TRBV5-4
j_gene: TRBJ2-1
d_gene: TRBD2
CDR3nt: TGTGCCAGCAGCGGGGGGGGGACCAGCCCCAAGGAGCAGTTCTTC
CDR3aa: CASSGGGTSPKEQFF

abundance: .
v_gene: TRBV14
j_gene: TRBJ2-5
d_gene: .
CDR3nt: TGTGCCAGCAGTCAGCGACCGCGGGAGACCCAGTACTTC
CDR3aa: CASSQRPRETQYF

abundance: .
v_gene: TRBV28
j_gene: TRBJ1-1
d_gene: TRBD1
CDR3nt: TGTGCCAGCAGTTTCAAAGGACAGGGCCTTTTGAACACTGAAGCTTTCTTT
CDR3aa: CASSFKGQGLLNTEAFF

abundance: once
v_gene: TRBV11-2
j_gene: TRBJ2-1
d_gene: TRBD2
CDR3nt: TGTGCCAGCAACATGGACTCATGGTTAGCGGGATCCGTTGAGCAGTTCTTC
CDR3aa: CASNMDSWLAGSVEQFF

abundance: .
v_gene: TRBV7-2
j_gene: TRBJ2-1
d_gene: TRBD2
CDR3nt: TGTGCCAGCAGCCGCGGGGGGAGGTCCTACGAGCAGTTCTTC
CDR3aa: CASSRGGRSYEQFF

abundance: .
v_gene: TRBV2
j_gene: TRBJ2-1
d_gene: TRBD2
CDR3nt: TGTGCCAGCAGTGAATTGGGCCTAGCGGGATCTAATGAGCAGTTCTTC
CDR3aa: CASSELGLAGSNEQFF

abundance: .
v_gene: TRBV6-5
j_gene: TRBJ1-1
d_gene: TRBD1
CDR3nt: TGTGCCAGCAGGCGACAGGGGTATACTGAAGCTTTCTTT
CDR3aa: CASRRQGYTEAFF

abundance: .
v_gene: TRBV6-2/TRBV6-3
j_gene: TRBJ2-5
d_gene: .
CDR3nt: TGTGCCAGCAGTAAACTAGTGGGAGAGACCCAGTACTTC
CDR3aa: CASSKLVGETQYF

abundance: few
v_gene: TRBV7-2
j_gene: TRBJ2-3
d_gene: .
CDR3nt: TGTGCCAGCAGCGCCACCGTCACAGATACGCAGTATTTT
CDR3aa: CASSATVTDTQYF

abundance: .
v_gene: TRBV12-3/TRBV12-4
j_gene: TRBJ2-7
d_gene: TRBD2
CDR3nt: TGTGCCAGCAGTTTTGGGACTAGTTTAAACGAGCAGTACTTC
CDR3aa: CASSFGTSLNEQYF

abundance: once
v_gene: TRBV10-3
j_gene: TRBJ2-5
d_gene: TRBD1
CDR3nt: TGTGCCATCAGTGAGGGGCGACAGGGGGCAGAGACCCAGTACTTC
CDR3aa: CAISEGRQGAETQYF

abundance: .
v_gene: TRBV30
j_gene: TRBJ2-1
d_gene: .
CDR3nt: TGTGCCTGGAGTCAAGGGCTCTACAATGAGCAGTTCTTC
CDR3aa: CAWSQGLYNEQFF

abundance: .
v_gene: TRBV11-2
j_gene: TRBJ2-3
d_gene: .
CDR3nt: TGTGCCAGCAGCTCTGACACAGATACGCAGTATTTT
CDR3aa: CASSSDTDTQYF

abundance: .
v_gene: TRBV27
j_gene: TRBJ2-7
d_gene: .
CDR3nt: TGCGCCAGCAGTTTATCGTTAGGATCCAATGAGCAGTACTTC
CDR3aa: CASSLSLGSNEQYF